The clone carrying this TCR beta chain was counted a few times. Its antigen is unknown. V shed 4 bases and J shed 4 bases, with 10 bases lying between them. This CDR3 is 13 amino acids long. Germline CDR1 is SGHVS and CDR2 is FNYEAQ. The data were obtained in a study of naive and memory T cell subsets. General study results and limits: A few larger clonotypes appeared in naive repertoires, especially CD8, possibly memory cells re-expressing CD45RA.

Four subsets defined by CD45RA and CD27 were sorted after CD3, CD4, CD8 and live/dead staining. An equimolar mix of two oligonucleotides served as the beta constant-region primer for TRBC1 and TRBC2. The ligated cDNA underwent four PCR rounds using SP2 and nested alpha and beta constant-region primers. One entry per CDR3 protein, called by TCRdb with MiXCR from the UMI-ligation and nested PCR reads. Of over 110,000 distinct CDR3 sequences in the sample, roughly a fifth were seen once. Sequencing input: naive CD8+ T cells from blood. The sequence was collected from a human donor in good health. This chain links TRBV7-6 with TRBJ1-2, with D possibly TRBD1 on 6 matching bases. The chain's CDR3 is CASSSDRSYGYTF. The CDR3 DNA is TGTGCCAGCAGCTCCGACAGGAGCTATGGCTACACCTTC.